This T cell receptor (beta chain) came from a study of blood T cell repertoires in COVID-19. Across the study: PBMCs, B-cell-depleted T cells, or T cells were the source of the cDNA or gDNA that made up the material.

Profiling relied on immunoSEQ multiplex PCR, and the TCRdb table lists in-frame clones only, not all of them. The sample contains about 480,000 clones, approximately 87% of which appear only once. Participants were aged 18 to 89 years from about 25 US areas. Cohort 3 recovery required two negative PCRs, clearance, or symptom resolution. Germline V lookup: CDR1 SGHTA, CDR2 FQGNSA. Trimming shortened V by 3 bases and J by 5 bases, and 14 bases separated the two germline ends. The CDR3 loop spans 15 amino acids. The source of this sequence is a woman aged 40-49 years who had recovered from COVID-19. The chain carries TRBV7-2 and TRBJ1-5, with D uncertain. Input material: PBMCs or T cells enriched from blood (not recorded which). CDR3 sequence reads: CASSFEGRHHQPQHF. As DNA, the CDR3 is TGTGCCAGCAGCTTTGAGGGTCGCCACCATCAGCCCCAGCATTTT.